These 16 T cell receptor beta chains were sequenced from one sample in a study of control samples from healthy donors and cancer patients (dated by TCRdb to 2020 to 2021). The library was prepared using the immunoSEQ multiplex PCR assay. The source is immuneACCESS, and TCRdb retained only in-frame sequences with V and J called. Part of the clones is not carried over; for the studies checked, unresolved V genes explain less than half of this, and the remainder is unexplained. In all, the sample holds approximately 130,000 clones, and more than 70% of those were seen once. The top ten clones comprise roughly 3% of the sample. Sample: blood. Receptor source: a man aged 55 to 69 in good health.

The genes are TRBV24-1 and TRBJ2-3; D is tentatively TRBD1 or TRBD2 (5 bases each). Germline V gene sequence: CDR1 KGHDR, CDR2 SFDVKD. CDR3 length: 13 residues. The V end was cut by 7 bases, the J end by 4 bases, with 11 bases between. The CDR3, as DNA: TGTGCCACCAGCGGGGCTCTCTCAGATACGCAGTATTTT. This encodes CATSGALSDTQYF.

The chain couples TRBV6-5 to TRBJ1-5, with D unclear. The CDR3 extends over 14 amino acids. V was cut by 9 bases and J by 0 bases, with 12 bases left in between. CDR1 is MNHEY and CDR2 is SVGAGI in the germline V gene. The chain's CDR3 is CASSLRNSNQPQHF. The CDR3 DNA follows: TGTGCCAGTTCTCTTAGGAATAGCAATCAGCCCCAGCATTTT.

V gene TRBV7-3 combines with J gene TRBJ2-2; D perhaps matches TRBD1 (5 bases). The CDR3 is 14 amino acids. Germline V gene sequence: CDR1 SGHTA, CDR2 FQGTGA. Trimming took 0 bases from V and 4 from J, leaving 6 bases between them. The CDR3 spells CASSLTGVTGELFF. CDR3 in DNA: TGTGCCAGCAGCTTAACAGGGGTCACCGGGGAGCTGTTTTTT.

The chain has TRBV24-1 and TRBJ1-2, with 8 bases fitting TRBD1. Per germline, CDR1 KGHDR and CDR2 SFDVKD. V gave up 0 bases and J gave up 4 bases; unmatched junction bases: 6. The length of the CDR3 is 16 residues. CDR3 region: CATSDLIPGQGYGYTF. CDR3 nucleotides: TGTGCCACCAGTGATTTGATCCCAGGACAGGGCTATGGCTACACCTTC.

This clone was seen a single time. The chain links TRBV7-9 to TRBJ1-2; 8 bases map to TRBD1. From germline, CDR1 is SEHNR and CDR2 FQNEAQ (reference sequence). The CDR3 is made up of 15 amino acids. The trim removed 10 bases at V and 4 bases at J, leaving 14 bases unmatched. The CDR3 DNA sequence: TGTGCCACCCTTGCTGGGCGGACAGGGCTCTATGGCTACACCTTC. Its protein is CATLAGRTGLYGYTF.

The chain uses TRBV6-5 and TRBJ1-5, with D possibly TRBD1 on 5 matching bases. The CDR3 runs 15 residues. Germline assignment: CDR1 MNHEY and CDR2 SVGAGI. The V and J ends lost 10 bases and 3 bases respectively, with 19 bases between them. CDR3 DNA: TGTGCCACCGGGAGGAGCGACAGTTACAATCAGCCCCAGCATTTT. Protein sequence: CATGRSDSYNQPQHF.

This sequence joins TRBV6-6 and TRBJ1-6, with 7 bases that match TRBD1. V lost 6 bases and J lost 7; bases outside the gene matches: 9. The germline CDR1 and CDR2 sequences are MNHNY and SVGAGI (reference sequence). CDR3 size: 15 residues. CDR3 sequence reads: CASRAPGTENSPLHF. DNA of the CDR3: TGTGCCAGCAGAGCACCCGGGACAGAGAATTCACCCCTCCACTTT.

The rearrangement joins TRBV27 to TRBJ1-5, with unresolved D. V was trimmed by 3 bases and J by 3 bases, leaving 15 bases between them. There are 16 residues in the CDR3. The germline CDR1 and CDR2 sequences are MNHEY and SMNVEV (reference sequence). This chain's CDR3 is CASSLSMSWDNQPQHF. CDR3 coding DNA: TGTGCCAGCAGTTTGTCCATGAGTTGGGACAATCAGCCCCAGCATTTT.

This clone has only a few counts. The CDR3 DNA reads TGTGCCAGTAAACCGATAGGACTAGCCAGGACTGGCGGCGGCACAGATACGCAGTATTTT. It yields the protein CASKPIGLARTGGGTDTQYF. The genes are TRBV19 and TRBJ2-3; 8 bases are a match to TRBD2. After removal of 7 bases from V and 1 base from J, the junction contained 22 bases not matched to a gene. Germline values: CDR1 LNHDA, CDR2 SQIVND (reference sequence). This CDR3 spans 20 amino acids.

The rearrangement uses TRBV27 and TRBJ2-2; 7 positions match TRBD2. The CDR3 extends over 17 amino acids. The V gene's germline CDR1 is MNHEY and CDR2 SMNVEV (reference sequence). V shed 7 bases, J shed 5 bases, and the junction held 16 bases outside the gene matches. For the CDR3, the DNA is TGTGCCAGCAAGTTCGGGACCGGGACGGGGGGAACCGGGGAGCTGTTTTTT. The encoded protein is CASKFGTGTGGTGELFF.

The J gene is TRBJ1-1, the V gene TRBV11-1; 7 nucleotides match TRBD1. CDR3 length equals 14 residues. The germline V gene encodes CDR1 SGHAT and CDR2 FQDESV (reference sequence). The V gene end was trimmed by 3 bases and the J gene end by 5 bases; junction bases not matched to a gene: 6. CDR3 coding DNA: TGTGCCAGCAGCTTCGGGAACAGGGGTACTGAAGCTTTCTTT. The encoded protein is CASSFGNRGTEAFF. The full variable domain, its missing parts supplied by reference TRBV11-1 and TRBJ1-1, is EAEVAQSPRYKITEKSQAVAFWCDPISGHATLYWYRQILGQGPELLVQFQDESVVDDSQLPKDRFSAERLKGVDSTLKIQPAELGDSAMYLCASSFGNRGTEAFFGQGTRLTVV.

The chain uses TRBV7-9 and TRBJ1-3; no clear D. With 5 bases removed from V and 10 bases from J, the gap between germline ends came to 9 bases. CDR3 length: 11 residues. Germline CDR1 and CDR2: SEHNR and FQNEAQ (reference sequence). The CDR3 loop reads CASSGRATIYF. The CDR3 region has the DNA TGTGCCAGCAGCGGCCGCGCGACCATATATTTT. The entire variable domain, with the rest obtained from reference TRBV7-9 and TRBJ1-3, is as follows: DTGVSQNPRHKITKRGQNVTFRCDPISEHNRLYWYRQTLGQGPEFLTYFQNEAQLEKSRLLSDRFSAERPKGSFSTLEIQRTEQGDSAMYLCASSGRATIYFGEGSWLTVV.

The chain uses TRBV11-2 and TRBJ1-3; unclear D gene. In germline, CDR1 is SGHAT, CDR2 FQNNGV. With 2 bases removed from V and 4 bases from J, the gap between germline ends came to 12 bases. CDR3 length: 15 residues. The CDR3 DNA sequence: TGTGCCAGCAGCTTATTAGTTACTATCGGAAACACCATATATTTT. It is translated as CASSLLVTIGNTIYF.

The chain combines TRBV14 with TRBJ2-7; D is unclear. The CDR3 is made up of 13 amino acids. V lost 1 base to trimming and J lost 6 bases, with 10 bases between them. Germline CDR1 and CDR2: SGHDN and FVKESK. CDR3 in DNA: TGTGCCAGCAGCCAAGCACAGTACCGCGAGCAGTACTTC. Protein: CASSQAQYREQYF.

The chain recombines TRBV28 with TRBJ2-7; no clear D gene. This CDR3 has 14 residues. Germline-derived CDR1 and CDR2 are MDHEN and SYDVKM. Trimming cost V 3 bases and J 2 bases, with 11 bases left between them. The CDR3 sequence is CASSFRARAYEQYF. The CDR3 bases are TGTGCCAGCAGTTTTAGGGCCCGAGCCTACGAGCAGTACTTC.

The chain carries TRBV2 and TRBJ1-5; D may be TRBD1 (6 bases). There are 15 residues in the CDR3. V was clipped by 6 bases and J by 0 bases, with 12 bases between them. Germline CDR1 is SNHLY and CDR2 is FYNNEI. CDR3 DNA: TGTGCCAGCAGGGCGGGGGCCAGTAGCAATCAGCCCCAGCATTTT. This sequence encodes CASRAGASSNQPQHF.